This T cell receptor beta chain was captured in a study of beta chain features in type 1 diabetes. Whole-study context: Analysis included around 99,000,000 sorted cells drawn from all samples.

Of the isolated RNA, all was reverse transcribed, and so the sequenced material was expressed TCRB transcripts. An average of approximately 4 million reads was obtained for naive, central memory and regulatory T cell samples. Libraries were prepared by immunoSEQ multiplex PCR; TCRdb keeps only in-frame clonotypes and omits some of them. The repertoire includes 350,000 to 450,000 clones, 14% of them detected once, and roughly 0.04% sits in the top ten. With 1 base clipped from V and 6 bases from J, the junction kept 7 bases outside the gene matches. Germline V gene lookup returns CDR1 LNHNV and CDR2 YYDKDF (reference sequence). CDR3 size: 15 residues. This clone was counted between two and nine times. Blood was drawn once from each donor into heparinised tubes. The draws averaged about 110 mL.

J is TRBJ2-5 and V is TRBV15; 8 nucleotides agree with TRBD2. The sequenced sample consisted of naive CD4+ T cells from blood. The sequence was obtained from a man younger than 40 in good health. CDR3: CATSRVAGRLQTQYF. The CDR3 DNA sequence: TGTGCCACCAGCAGAGTAGCGGGGAGGCTACAGACCCAGTACTTC. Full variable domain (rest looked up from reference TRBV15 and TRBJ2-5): DAMVIQNPRYQVTQFGKPVTLSCSQTLNHNVMYWYQQKSSQAPKLLFHYYDKDFNNEADTPDNFQSRRPNTSFCFLDIRSPGLGDTAMYLCATSRVAGRLQTQYFGPGTRLLVL.